This T cell receptor (beta chain) is drawn from a study of human T cells and chemical hapten exposure. Time point meaning: healthy volunteer bleed at 6 weeks. The total RNA was obtained from whole blood that was not fractionated. This clonotype has a handful of counts. The library tagged each cDNA molecule with unique molecular identifiers. TCRdb independently ran MiXCR on the RACE reads; one entry per CDR3 protein. The sample has approximately 84,000 distinct CDR3 sequences, roughly 8.7% seen once. CDR3 length: 16 amino acids. Germline CDR1 reads MNHNY; CDR2 reads SVGAGI (reference sequence). V lost 4 bases, J lost 4 bases, and 6 bases stayed unmatched.

The clonotype comes from a male donor in good health. Some clones in this sample may be carry-over from other donors' samples. The chain carries TRBV6-6 and TRBJ2-3, with TRBD2 matching 12 bases. The sequenced sample consisted of whole blood. CDR3 sequence: CASSFLAGGPSDTQYF. The DNA for the CDR3 is TGTGCCAGCAGTTTTCTAGCGGGGGGGCCTTCAGATACGCAGTATTTT.